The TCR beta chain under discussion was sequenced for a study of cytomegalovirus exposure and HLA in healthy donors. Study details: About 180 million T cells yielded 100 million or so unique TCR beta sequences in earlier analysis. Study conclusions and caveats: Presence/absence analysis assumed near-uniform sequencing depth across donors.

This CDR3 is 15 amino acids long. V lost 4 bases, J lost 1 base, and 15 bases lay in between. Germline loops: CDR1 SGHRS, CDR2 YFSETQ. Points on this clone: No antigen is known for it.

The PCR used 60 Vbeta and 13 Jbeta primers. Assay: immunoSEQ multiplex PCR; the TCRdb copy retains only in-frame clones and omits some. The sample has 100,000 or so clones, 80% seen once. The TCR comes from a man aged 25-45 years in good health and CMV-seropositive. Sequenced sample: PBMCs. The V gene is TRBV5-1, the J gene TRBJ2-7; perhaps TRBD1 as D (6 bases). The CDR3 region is CASSQGSVGSYEQYF. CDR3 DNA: TGCGCCAGCAGCCAGGGGTCGGTCGGGTCCTACGAGCAGTACTTC.